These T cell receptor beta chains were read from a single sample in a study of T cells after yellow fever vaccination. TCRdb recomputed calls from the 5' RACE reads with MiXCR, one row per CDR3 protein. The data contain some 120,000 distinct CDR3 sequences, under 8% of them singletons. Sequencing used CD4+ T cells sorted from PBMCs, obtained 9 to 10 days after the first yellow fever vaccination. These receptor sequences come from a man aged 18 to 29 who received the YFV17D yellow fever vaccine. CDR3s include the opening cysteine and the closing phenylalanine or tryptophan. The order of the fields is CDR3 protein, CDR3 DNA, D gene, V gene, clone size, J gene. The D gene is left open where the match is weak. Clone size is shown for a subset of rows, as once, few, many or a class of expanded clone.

CDR3aa: CASSGPPLAAQYF
CDR3nt: TGTGCCAGCAGCGGGCCACCTCTAGCGGCCCAGTACTTC
d_gene: TRBD2
v_gene: TRBV7-2
abundance: many
j_gene: TRBJ2-5

CDR3aa: CASSQVGGSYTDTQYF
CDR3nt: TGTGCCAGCAGCCAAGTCGGCGGGTCCTACACAGATACGCAGTATTTT
d_gene: .
v_gene: TRBV3-1
abundance: many
j_gene: TRBJ2-3

CDR3aa: CASSPTSTTNEKLFF
CDR3nt: TGTGCCAGCTCACCTACATCCACAACTAATGAAAAACTGTTTTTT
d_gene: .
v_gene: TRBV18
abundance: many
j_gene: TRBJ1-4

CDR3aa: CASSGIRGGQGETQYF
CDR3nt: TGTGCCAGCAGCGGGATCAGGGGGGGACAAGGAGAGACCCAGTACTTC
d_gene: .
v_gene: TRBV9
abundance: many
j_gene: TRBJ2-5

CDR3aa: CASSTYNQPQHF
CDR3nt: TGTGCCAGCTCAACCTATAATCAGCCCCAGCATTTT
d_gene: .
v_gene: TRBV18
abundance: many
j_gene: TRBJ1-5

CDR3aa: CASSTGGETQYF
CDR3nt: TGCGCCAGCAGCACAGGAGGGGAGACCCAGTACTTC
d_gene: .
v_gene: TRBV5-1
abundance: many
j_gene: TRBJ2-5

CDR3aa: CSAQDRVTNYGYTF
CDR3nt: TGCAGTGCCCAAGACAGGGTTACTAACTATGGCTACACCTTC
d_gene: TRBD1
v_gene: TRBV20-1
abundance: many
j_gene: TRBJ1-2

CDR3aa: CAWSLGGNGYTF
CDR3nt: TGTGCCTGGAGTCTAGGGGGCAATGGCTACACCTTC
d_gene: TRBD1
v_gene: TRBV30
abundance: many
j_gene: TRBJ1-2

CDR3aa: CASVWTGGTDTQYF
CDR3nt: TGTGCCAGCGTATGGACAGGGGGGACAGATACGCAGTATTTT
d_gene: TRBD1
v_gene: TRBV7-9
abundance: few
j_gene: TRBJ2-3

CDR3aa: CSALEGPANTEAFF
CDR3nt: TGCAGTGCGCTAGAGGGGCCAGCGAACACTGAAGCTTTCTTT
d_gene: .
v_gene: TRBV20-1
abundance: many
j_gene: TRBJ1-1

CDR3aa: CASSQVPGGVNTIYF
CDR3nt: TGCGCCAGCAGCCAAGTACCCGGGGGGGTAAACACCATATATTTT
d_gene: .
v_gene: TRBV4-3
abundance: many
j_gene: TRBJ1-3

CDR3aa: CAISEEPRGTGELFF
CDR3nt: TGTGCCATCAGTGAGGAGCCCAGGGGGACCGGGGAGCTGTTTTTT
d_gene: TRBD1
v_gene: TRBV10-3
abundance: .
j_gene: TRBJ2-2

CDR3aa: CASSPIPGQGSAGELFF
CDR3nt: TGCGCCAGCAGCCCGATACCGGGACAGGGTTCGGCCGGGGAGCTGTTTTTT
d_gene: TRBD1
v_gene: TRBV5-1
abundance: few
j_gene: TRBJ2-2

CDR3aa: CASSSGTAKETQYF
CDR3nt: TGTGCCAGCAGCTCCGGGACGGCCAAAGAGACCCAGTACTTC
d_gene: .
v_gene: TRBV11-2
abundance: many
j_gene: TRBJ2-5

CDR3aa: CASSGHSGSGELFF
CDR3nt: TGTGCCAGCAGCGGGCACAGCGGGTCCGGGGAGCTGTTTTTT
d_gene: .
v_gene: TRBV4-2
abundance: .
j_gene: TRBJ2-2

CDR3aa: CASSFGVPSYNEQFF
CDR3nt: TGTGCCAGCAGCTTTGGCGTACCATCCTACAATGAGCAGTTCTTC
d_gene: .
v_gene: TRBV7-9
abundance: many
j_gene: TRBJ2-1

CDR3aa: CASSPTTDMGSYNEQFF
CDR3nt: TGTGCCAGCTCACCAACTACGGATATGGGGTCCTACAATGAGCAGTTCTTC
d_gene: .
v_gene: TRBV18
abundance: few
j_gene: TRBJ2-1

CDR3aa: CATSLLTLNEKLFF
CDR3nt: TGTGCCACCAGCCTCCTAACACTTAATGAAAAACTGTTTTTT
d_gene: .
v_gene: TRBV15
abundance: many
j_gene: TRBJ1-4

CDR3aa: CASSSGPPPNNEQFF
CDR3nt: TGTGCCAGCAGTAGCGGGCCCCCCCCCAACAATGAGCAGTTCTTC
d_gene: .
v_gene: TRBV2
abundance: .
j_gene: TRBJ2-1

CDR3aa: CSARDRVGYTF
CDR3nt: TGCAGTGCTAGGGACAGGGTTGGCTACACCTTC
d_gene: TRBD1
v_gene: TRBV20-1
abundance: few
j_gene: TRBJ1-2

CDR3aa: CASSLESALAKQFF
CDR3nt: TGCGCCAGCAGCTTGGAATCCGCCCTGGCGAAGCAGTTCTTC
d_gene: .
v_gene: TRBV5-1
abundance: many
j_gene: TRBJ2-1

CDR3aa: CSAARGARVREKLFF
CDR3nt: TGCAGTGCTGCGAGGGGGGCGCGGGTGCGCGAAAAACTGTTTTTT
d_gene: .
v_gene: TRBV20-1
abundance: many
j_gene: TRBJ1-4

CDR3aa: CSALFTEAFF
CDR3nt: TGCAGTGCTTTATTCACTGAAGCTTTCTTT
d_gene: .
v_gene: TRBV20-1
abundance: few
j_gene: TRBJ1-1

CDR3aa: CASSHDIGTGELFF
CDR3nt: TGTGCCAGCAGCCATGATATAGGCACCGGGGAGCTGTTTTTT
d_gene: .
v_gene: TRBV3-1
abundance: many
j_gene: TRBJ2-2